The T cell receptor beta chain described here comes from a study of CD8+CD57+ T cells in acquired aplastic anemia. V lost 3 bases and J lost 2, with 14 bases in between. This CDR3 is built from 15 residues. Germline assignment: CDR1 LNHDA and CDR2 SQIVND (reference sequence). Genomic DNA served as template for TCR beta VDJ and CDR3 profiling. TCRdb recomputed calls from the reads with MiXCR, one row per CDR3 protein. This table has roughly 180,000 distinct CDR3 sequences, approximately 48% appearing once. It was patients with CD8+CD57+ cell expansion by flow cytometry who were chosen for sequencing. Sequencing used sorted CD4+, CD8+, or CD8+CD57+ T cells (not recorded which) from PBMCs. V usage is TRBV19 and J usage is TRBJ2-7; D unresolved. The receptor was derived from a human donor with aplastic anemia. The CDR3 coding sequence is TGTGCCAGTAGTATCTGGGGAACTGAAACCTACGAGCAGTACTTC. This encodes CASSIWGTETYEQYF.